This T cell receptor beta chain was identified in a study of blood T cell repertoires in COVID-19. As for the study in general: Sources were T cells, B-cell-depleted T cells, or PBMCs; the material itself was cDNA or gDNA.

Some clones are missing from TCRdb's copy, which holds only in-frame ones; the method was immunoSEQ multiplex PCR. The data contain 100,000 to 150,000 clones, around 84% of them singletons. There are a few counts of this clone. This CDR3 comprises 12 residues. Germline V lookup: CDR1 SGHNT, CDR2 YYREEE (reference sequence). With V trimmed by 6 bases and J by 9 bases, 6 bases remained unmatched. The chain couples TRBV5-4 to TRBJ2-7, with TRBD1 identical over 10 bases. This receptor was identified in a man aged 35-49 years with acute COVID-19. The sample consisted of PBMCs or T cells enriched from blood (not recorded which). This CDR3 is CASKRDRGPQYF. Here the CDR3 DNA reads TGTGCCAGCAAACGGGACAGGGGACCGCAGTACTTC. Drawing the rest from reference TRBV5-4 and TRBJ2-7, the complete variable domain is ETGVTQSPTHLIKTRGQQVTLRCSSQSGHNTVSWYQQALGQGPQFIFQYYREEENGRGNFPPRFSGLQFPNYSSELNVNALELDDSALYLCASKRDRGPQYFGPGTRLTVT.